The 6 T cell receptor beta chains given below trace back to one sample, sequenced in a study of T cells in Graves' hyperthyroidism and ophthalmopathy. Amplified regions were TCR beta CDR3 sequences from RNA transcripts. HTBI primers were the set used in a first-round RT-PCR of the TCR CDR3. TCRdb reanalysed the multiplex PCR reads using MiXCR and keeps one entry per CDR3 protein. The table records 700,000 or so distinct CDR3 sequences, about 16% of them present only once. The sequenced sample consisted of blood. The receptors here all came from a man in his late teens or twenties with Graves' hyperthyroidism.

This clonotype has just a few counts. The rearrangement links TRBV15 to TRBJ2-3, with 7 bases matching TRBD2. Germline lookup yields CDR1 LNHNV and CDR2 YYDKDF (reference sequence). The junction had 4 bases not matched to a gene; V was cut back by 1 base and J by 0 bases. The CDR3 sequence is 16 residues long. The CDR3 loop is CATSRGLAHSTDTQYF. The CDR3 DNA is TGTGCCACCAGCAGAGGACTAGCACATAGCACAGATACGCAGTATTTT. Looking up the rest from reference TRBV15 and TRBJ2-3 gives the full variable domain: DAMVIQNPRYQVTQFGKPVTLSCSQTLNHNVMYWYQQKSSQAPKLLFHYYDKDFNNEADTPDNFQSRRPNTSFCFLDIRSPGLGDTAMYLCATSRGLAHSTDTQYFGPGTRLTVL.

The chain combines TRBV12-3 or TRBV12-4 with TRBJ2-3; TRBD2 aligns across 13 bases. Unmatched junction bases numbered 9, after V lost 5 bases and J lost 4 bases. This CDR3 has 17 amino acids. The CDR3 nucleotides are TGTGCCAGCAGTAGACCCACTAGCGGGAGGGCCCCAGATACGCAGTATTTT. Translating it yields CASSRPTSGRAPDTQYF.

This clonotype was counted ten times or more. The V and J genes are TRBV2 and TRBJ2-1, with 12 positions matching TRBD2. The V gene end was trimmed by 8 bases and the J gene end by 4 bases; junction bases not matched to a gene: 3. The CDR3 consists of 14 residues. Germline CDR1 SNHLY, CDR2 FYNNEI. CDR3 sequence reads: CASLGLAGYNEQFF. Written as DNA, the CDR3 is TGTGCCAGCCTCGGACTAGCGGGATACAATGAGCAGTTCTTC.

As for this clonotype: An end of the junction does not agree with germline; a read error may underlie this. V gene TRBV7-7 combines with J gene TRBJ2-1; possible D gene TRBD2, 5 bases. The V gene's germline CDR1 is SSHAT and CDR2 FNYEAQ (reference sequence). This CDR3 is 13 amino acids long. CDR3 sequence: CASSLALRSEQFF. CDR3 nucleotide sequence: TGTGCTAGCAGCTTAGCGCTACGGTCAGAGCAGTTCTTC.

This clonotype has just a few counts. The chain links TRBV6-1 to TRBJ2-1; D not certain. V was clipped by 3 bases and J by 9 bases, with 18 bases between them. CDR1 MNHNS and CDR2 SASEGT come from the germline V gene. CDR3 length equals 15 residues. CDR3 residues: CASSDALYIVGEQFF. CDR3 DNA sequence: TGTGCCAGCAGTGACGCCCTTTACATAGTCGGTGAGCAGTTCTTC.

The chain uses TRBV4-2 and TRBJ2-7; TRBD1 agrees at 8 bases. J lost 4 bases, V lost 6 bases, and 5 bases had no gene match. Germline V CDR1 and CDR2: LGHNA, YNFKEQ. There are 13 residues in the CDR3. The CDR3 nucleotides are TGTGCCAGCAGGCAGGGGGCAGGGTACGAGCAGTACTTC. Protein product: CASRQGAGYEQYF.